Listed below are T cell receptor beta chains from one sample, sequenced in a study of T-cell reconstitution after alpha-beta-depleted transplantation in children. TCRdb re-called the PCR reads through MiXCR, storing one row per CDR3 protein. The table lists a few hundred thousand distinct CDR3 sequences, 6% to 10% of them singletons. The starting material was peripheral blood, obtained 360 days after TCRalphabeta/CD19-depleted stem cell transplant. The receptors here all came from a female patient aged 2 to 10 who had a stem cell transplant for Fanconi anemia, so the T cells may come from the graft donor. Both conserved end residues are part of each CDR3. D genes are given only for firm matches. The size entry is marked missing in some rows and otherwise reads once, few, many or a size class.

j_gene: TRBJ1-6
d_gene: TRBD1
v_gene: TRBV7-2
abundance: .
CDR3nt: TGTGCCAGCAGCTTACACCCAGGGGGCTTGTCACCCCTCCACTTT
CDR3aa: CASSLHPGGLSPLHF

j_gene: TRBJ1-2
d_gene: .
v_gene: TRBV12-3/TRBV12-4
abundance: .
CDR3nt: TGTGCCAGCAGCCAGTTCGGGGGGGGGGAGCCGGGCTACACCTTC
CDR3aa: CASSQFGGGEPGYTF

j_gene: TRBJ2-5
d_gene: TRBD1
v_gene: TRBV7-2
abundance: .
CDR3nt: TGTACCAGCAGCCAAACCTTGGGACAGGGGATAGGTATTTGGGAGACCCAGTACTTC
CDR3aa: CTSSQTLGQGIGIWETQYF

j_gene: TRBJ2-2
d_gene: TRBD1
v_gene: TRBV10-3
abundance: .
CDR3nt: TGTGCCATCAGTGAGTTATGGACAGGGAGCACCGGGGAGCTGTTTTTT
CDR3aa: CAISELWTGSTGELFF

j_gene: TRBJ2-5
d_gene: TRBD1
v_gene: TRBV6-1
abundance: .
CDR3nt: TGTGCCAGCAGCCCGGACAGGCCGTACCTACAAGAGACCCAGTACTTC
CDR3aa: CASSPDRPYLQETQYF

j_gene: TRBJ2-3
d_gene: TRBD2
v_gene: TRBV20-1
abundance: .
CDR3nt: TGCAGTGCCTCGCGGCGGGGGGGTGAAGATACGCAGTATTTT
CDR3aa: CSASRRGGEDTQYF

j_gene: TRBJ2-1
d_gene: .
v_gene: TRBV5-1
abundance: many
CDR3nt: TGCGCCAGCAGCTTTACGACAGGTGGCGTAGCCTACAATGAGCAGTTCTTC
CDR3aa: CASSFTTGGVAYNEQFF

j_gene: TRBJ1-5
d_gene: .
v_gene: TRBV6-5
abundance: few
CDR3nt: TGTGCCAGCACTCGGACAGCTGGGCAGCCCCAGCATTTT
CDR3aa: CASTRTAGQPQHF

j_gene: TRBJ1-1
d_gene: .
v_gene: TRBV5-6
abundance: many
CDR3nt: TGTGCCAGCAGCTTACAGGACACTGAAGCTTTCTTT
CDR3aa: CASSLQDTEAFF

j_gene: TRBJ2-2
d_gene: TRBD2
v_gene: TRBV11-1
abundance: many
CDR3nt: TGTGCCAGCAGCCCCCAGGGACGGGGGGGACCCCCACGGGACACCGGGGAGCTGTTTTTT
CDR3aa: CASSPQGRGGPPRDTGELFF

j_gene: TRBJ2-2
d_gene: .
v_gene: TRBV5-1
abundance: many
CDR3nt: TGCGCCAGCAGCTTGGACCTAGCGAACACCGGGGAGCTGTTTTTT
CDR3aa: CASSLDLANTGELFF

j_gene: TRBJ2-7
d_gene: .
v_gene: TRBV20-1
abundance: many
CDR3nt: TGCAGTGCTCCGGACAGAGCCCGCTCCTACGAGCAGTACTTC
CDR3aa: CSAPDRARSYEQYF

j_gene: TRBJ2-1
d_gene: TRBD2
v_gene: TRBV11-2
abundance: many
CDR3nt: TGTGCCAGCAGCCCACAAAGCGGGGCGAACAATGAGCAGTTCTTC
CDR3aa: CASSPQSGANNEQFF

j_gene: TRBJ2-1
d_gene: TRBD2
v_gene: TRBV5-1
abundance: few
CDR3nt: TGCGCCAGCGGACTCCGGGACTATGGAAACAATGAGCAGTTCTTC
CDR3aa: CASGLRDYGNNEQFF

j_gene: TRBJ2-7
d_gene: TRBD1
v_gene: TRBV6-5
abundance: few
CDR3nt: TGTGCCAGCAGTTACTCGGACAGGGCCTACGAGCAGTACTTC
CDR3aa: CASSYSDRAYEQYF

j_gene: TRBJ1-5
d_gene: .
v_gene: TRBV4-2
abundance: many
CDR3nt: TGTGCCAGCAGCCAAGATAAAGGGGGGGAATGGAATCAGCCCCAGCATTTT
CDR3aa: CASSQDKGGEWNQPQHF

j_gene: TRBJ2-1
d_gene: TRBD2
v_gene: TRBV20-1
abundance: few
CDR3nt: TGCAGTGCTAGGGGCTCGGGGGGAATCAATGAGCAGTTCTTC
CDR3aa: CSARGSGGINEQFF

j_gene: TRBJ1-5
d_gene: .
v_gene: TRBV7-9
abundance: few
CDR3nt: TGTGCCAGCAGCTCAGCGCTTCAAGTACAGCATTTT
CDR3aa: CASSSALQVQHF

j_gene: TRBJ1-3
d_gene: .
v_gene: TRBV7-2
abundance: few
CDR3nt: TGTGCCAGCAGCCCGGACCACTCGATCCGCTTCGTAAACACCATATATTTT
CDR3aa: CASSPDHSIRFVNTIYF

j_gene: TRBJ1-1
d_gene: .
v_gene: TRBV6-6
abundance: few
CDR3nt: TGTGCCAGCAGTTACTCGAGGTCCGGTGAAGCTTTCTTT
CDR3aa: CASSYSRSGEAFF

j_gene: TRBJ1-4
d_gene: .
v_gene: TRBV2
abundance: .
CDR3nt: TGTGCCAGCAGTAAAACCGGGACCCGCGAGGGAGAACTGTTTTTT
CDR3aa: CASSKTGTREGELFF

j_gene: TRBJ2-1
d_gene: TRBD2
v_gene: TRBV5-6
abundance: many
CDR3nt: TGTGCCAGCAGCTTGGTAGCAGCGGGGGGGATCTACAATGAGCAGTTCTTC
CDR3aa: CASSLVAAGGIYNEQFF

j_gene: TRBJ1-2
d_gene: .
v_gene: TRBV7-9
abundance: few
CDR3nt: TGTGCCAGCAGCCGAGACCTCCCTGCGGGGGCGGACTATGGCTACACCTTC
CDR3aa: CASSRDLPAGADYGYTF

j_gene: TRBJ1-1
d_gene: .
v_gene: TRBV7-9
abundance: few
CDR3nt: TGTGCCAGCACTATGCCCGGGGCGCATAACACTGAAGCTTTCTTT
CDR3aa: CASTMPGAHNTEAFF

j_gene: TRBJ2-6
d_gene: .
v_gene: TRBV4-2
abundance: many
CDR3nt: TGTGCCAGCAGCCAAGAGGGGGGCTCTGGGGCCAACGTCCTGACTTTC
CDR3aa: CASSQEGGSGANVLTF

j_gene: TRBJ2-7
d_gene: .
v_gene: TRBV14
abundance: few
CDR3nt: TGTGCCAGCAGCCCCACTCACAACTCCTACGAGCAGTACTTC
CDR3aa: CASSPTHNSYEQYF

j_gene: TRBJ2-7
d_gene: TRBD2
v_gene: TRBV9
abundance: many
CDR3nt: TGTGCCAGCAGCGTAGACCCTGCAGCGGGAACCACCTACGAGCAGTACTTC
CDR3aa: CASSVDPAAGTTYEQYF

j_gene: TRBJ1-4
d_gene: .
v_gene: TRBV28
abundance: .
CDR3nt: TGTGCCAGCAGCCACCCCGATTACCCCTACTCTAGGTCAGCAACTAATGAAAAACTGTTTTTT
CDR3aa: CASSHPDYPYSRSATNEKLFF

j_gene: TRBJ2-1
d_gene: .
v_gene: TRBV5-1
abundance: many
CDR3nt: TGCGCCAGCAGCTTGGCCCAACCGGAAGCCTACAATGAGCAGTTCTTC
CDR3aa: CASSLAQPEAYNEQFF

j_gene: TRBJ1-2
d_gene: .
v_gene: TRBV6-5
abundance: many
CDR3nt: TGTGCCAGCAGTTACGGACCTAACTATGGCTACACCTTC
CDR3aa: CASSYGPNYGYTF

j_gene: TRBJ2-6
d_gene: TRBD1
v_gene: TRBV10-3
abundance: many
CDR3nt: TGTGCCATCACCGGGACAGGGGAATCTGGGGCCAACGTCCTGACTTTC
CDR3aa: CAITGTGESGANVLTF

j_gene: TRBJ2-1
d_gene: TRBD2
v_gene: TRBV5-6
abundance: .
CDR3nt: TGTGCCAGCAGCTTGGAGTTCGGGGGGGCCCCGTCCTTC
CDR3aa: CASSLEFGGAPSF

j_gene: TRBJ2-1
d_gene: .
v_gene: TRBV3-1
abundance: many
CDR3nt: TGTGCCAGCAGCCAAGAACCAGGGGCCACCTACAATGAGCAGTTCTTC
CDR3aa: CASSQEPGATYNEQFF

j_gene: TRBJ2-4
d_gene: TRBD2
v_gene: TRBV25-1
abundance: .
CDR3nt: TGTGCCAGCAGTGGGGGCGGGGGGGCTTATAAAAACATTCAGTACTTC
CDR3aa: CASSGGGGAYKNIQYF

j_gene: TRBJ1-1
d_gene: .
v_gene: TRBV5-8
abundance: many
CDR3nt: TGTGCCATCAAGGTCAGGGCGGGGACTGAAGCTTTCTTT
CDR3aa: CAIKVRAGTEAFF

j_gene: TRBJ2-4
d_gene: TRBD1
v_gene: TRBV25-1
abundance: many
CDR3nt: TGTGCCAGCAGTTCCTTTTGGGACAGGGAAGGGAACATTCAGTACTTC
CDR3aa: CASSSFWDREGNIQYF

j_gene: TRBJ1-1
d_gene: .
v_gene: TRBV14
abundance: .
CDR3nt: TGTGCCAGCAGCCAAGGATCCGGAGGTGGGACTGAAGCTTTCTTT
CDR3aa: CASSQGSGGGTEAFF

j_gene: TRBJ1-1
d_gene: .
v_gene: TRBV27
abundance: .
CDR3nt: TGTGCCAGCAGTTTACCGACGAACACTGAAGCTTTCTTT
CDR3aa: CASSLPTNTEAFF

j_gene: TRBJ2-7
d_gene: .
v_gene: TRBV9
abundance: many
CDR3nt: TGTGCCAGCAGCGTAGGGGACGGCTACGAGCAGTACTTC
CDR3aa: CASSVGDGYEQYF

j_gene: TRBJ2-5
d_gene: .
v_gene: TRBV3-1
abundance: few
CDR3nt: TGTGCCAGCAGCCACCGGCGGGGCACGCTGGGAGAGACCCAGTACTTC
CDR3aa: CASSHRRGTLGETQYF

j_gene: TRBJ1-1
d_gene: .
v_gene: TRBV20-1
abundance: .
CDR3nt: TGCAGTGCTAGAGGGGGGGACGTAAACACTGAAGCTTTCTTT
CDR3aa: CSARGGDVNTEAFF

j_gene: TRBJ2-3
d_gene: TRBD2
v_gene: TRBV4-1
abundance: few
CDR3nt: TGCGCCAGCAGCCAAATCCCGACTAGCGGGAGTGCAGATACGCAGTATTTT
CDR3aa: CASSQIPTSGSADTQYF

j_gene: TRBJ1-2
d_gene: .
v_gene: TRBV24-1
abundance: many
CDR3nt: TGTGCCACCCGGCGGACAGATTATGGCTACACCTTC
CDR3aa: CATRRTDYGYTF

j_gene: TRBJ1-1
d_gene: .
v_gene: TRBV20-1
abundance: many
CDR3nt: TGCAGTGCTAGTGGGAGAGCTGAAGCTTTCTTT
CDR3aa: CSASGRAEAFF

j_gene: TRBJ1-2
d_gene: TRBD1
v_gene: TRBV12-3/TRBV12-4
abundance: many
CDR3nt: TGTGCCAGCAGTTTGGAGGGGGCCGTCTTCTATGGCTACACCTTC
CDR3aa: CASSLEGAVFYGYTF

j_gene: TRBJ2-2
d_gene: TRBD2
v_gene: TRBV7-3
abundance: few
CDR3nt: TGTGCCAGCAGCCCCCAGCGGGGGTACACCGGGGAGCTGTTTTTT
CDR3aa: CASSPQRGYTGELFF

j_gene: TRBJ1-2
d_gene: TRBD1
v_gene: TRBV4-2
abundance: many
CDR3nt: TGTGCCAGCAGCCAGGAGGGACAGATCTATGGCTACACCTTC
CDR3aa: CASSQEGQIYGYTF

j_gene: TRBJ1-1
d_gene: TRBD1
v_gene: TRBV4-2
abundance: few
CDR3nt: TGTGCCAGCAGCCAGTCAGTCCCTGGGACAGGGAACACTGAAGCTTTCTTT
CDR3aa: CASSQSVPGTGNTEAFF

j_gene: TRBJ2-3
d_gene: TRBD2
v_gene: TRBV24-1
abundance: many
CDR3nt: TGTGCCACCAGTGATCTCCAAGGGACTAGCGGGGTTACGCAGTATTTT
CDR3aa: CATSDLQGTSGVTQYF

j_gene: TRBJ2-5
d_gene: TRBD2
v_gene: TRBV24-1
abundance: few
CDR3nt: TGTGCCACCAGTGATTTCGGGAGGGAGCCTCAAGAGACCCAGTACTTC
CDR3aa: CATSDFGREPQETQYF

j_gene: TRBJ1-1
d_gene: .
v_gene: TRBV7-9
abundance: many
CDR3nt: TGTGCCAGCAGCTTAGGAGGTATACAGGGTCTCACTGAAGCTTTCTTT
CDR3aa: CASSLGGIQGLTEAFF

j_gene: TRBJ2-7
d_gene: .
v_gene: TRBV5-1
abundance: many
CDR3nt: TGCGCCAGCACCCGAAACGGAGACAGCCTAGAGCAGTACTTC
CDR3aa: CASTRNGDSLEQYF

j_gene: TRBJ1-2
d_gene: .
v_gene: TRBV29-1
abundance: few
CDR3nt: TGCAGCGTTTTTTTCCAGGGTCGTGGCTACACCTTC
CDR3aa: CSVFFQGRGYTF

j_gene: TRBJ2-3
d_gene: .
v_gene: TRBV2
abundance: many
CDR3nt: TGTGCCAGCATTCCGGTAACCGATACGCAGTATTTT
CDR3aa: CASIPVTDTQYF

j_gene: TRBJ1-2
d_gene: .
v_gene: TRBV28
abundance: .
CDR3nt: TGTGCCAGCAGTTTAGGGGTCAACTATGGCTACACCTTC
CDR3aa: CASSLGVNYGYTF

j_gene: TRBJ1-2
d_gene: .
v_gene: TRBV6-5
abundance: .
CDR3nt: TGTGCCAGCAGTTACCACGGGGGGCAGGAGTATGGCTACACCTTC
CDR3aa: CASSYHGGQEYGYTF

j_gene: TRBJ2-1
d_gene: .
v_gene: TRBV10-1
abundance: many
CDR3nt: TGCGCCAGCAGTGATGGGGGCCCGCGCAATGAGCAGTTCTTC
CDR3aa: CASSDGGPRNEQFF

j_gene: TRBJ1-1
d_gene: .
v_gene: TRBV5-1
abundance: many
CDR3nt: TGCGCCAGCAGCGTGACAGGAGAGGGGAACACTGAAGCTTTCTTT
CDR3aa: CASSVTGEGNTEAFF

j_gene: TRBJ2-2
d_gene: .
v_gene: TRBV7-6
abundance: many
CDR3nt: TGTGCCAGCAGCTTTAGACAGGCCCTGAACACCGGGGAGCTGTTTTTT
CDR3aa: CASSFRQALNTGELFF

j_gene: TRBJ2-1
d_gene: .
v_gene: TRBV13
abundance: .
CDR3nt: TGTGCCAGCAGCTCCCGGGACTTAAGCCTCCTTGAGCAGTTCTTC
CDR3aa: CASSSRDLSLLEQFF